This T cell receptor beta chain was recorded in a study of shared clonotypes between healthy human individuals. The assay was immunoSEQ multiplex PCR, and TCRdb's table has in-frame clones only and misses some. The data contain about 110,000 clones, 68% of them singletons. This clonotype was obtained from a woman in her 30s in good health. Sequencing was performed on memory CD8+ T cells sorted from blood. Subset: CD45RO+ cells pooled with CCR7-negative TemRA cells.

The CDR3 loop reads CASRGGRGENEQFF. CDR3 coding DNA: TGTGCCAGCCGGGGCGGGAGGGGGGAGAATGAGCAGTTCTTC. The rearrangement links TRBV2 to TRBJ2-1; 9 nucleotides agree with TRBD2. Germline values: CDR1 SNHLY, CDR2 FYNNEI. There are 14 residues in the CDR3. J lost 7 bases, V lost 8 bases, and 9 bases had no gene match. Full variable domain (missing parts from reference TRBV2 and TRBJ2-1): EPEVTQTPSHQVTQMGQEVILRCVPISNHLYFYWYRQILGQKVEFLVSFYNNEISEKSEIFDDQFSVERPDGSNFTLKIRSTKLEDSAMYFCASRGGRGENEQFFGPGTRLTVL.